One and the same sample provided the 24 T cell receptor beta chains below, sequenced in a study of monozygotic twins with inflammatory bowel disease. TCRdb processed the 5' RACE reads again and assigns one entry to each CDR3 protein, with no DNA. The sample has around 380,000 distinct CDR3 sequences; the top ten hold 2% to 3%. Sequenced material: blood. The receptors were gathered from a human donor with ulcerative colitis or Crohn's disease, or a healthy co-twin of an affected twin (not recorded which).

The V and J genes are TRBV27 and TRBJ1-1; TCRdb's D gene call, TRBD1, goes unchecked for lack of DNA. Germline V CDR1 and CDR2: MNHEY, SMNVEV (reference sequence). This CDR3 is built from 14 residues. Here the CDR3 reads CASSRDRPNTEAFF.

V gene TRBV7-6 combines with J gene TRBJ2-2; absent DNA, TCRdb's TRBD1 call cannot be checked. Germline CDR1 reads SGHVS; CDR2 reads FNYEAQ. This CDR3 comprises 14 residues. The CDR3 here is CASSLDSWIGELFF.

The rearrangement joins TRBV19 to TRBJ2-7. The CDR3 spans 14 residues. Per germline, CDR1 LNHDA and CDR2 SQIVND (reference sequence). The CDR3 loop is CASSIQGTSYEQYF.

The chain carries TRBV6-6 and TRBJ1-1; TCRdb's D call, TRBD1, is unchecked because there is no DNA. The germline V gene has CDR1 MNHNY and CDR2 SVGAGI (reference sequence). The length of the CDR3 is 14 residues. CDR3 sequence reads: CASREGHPNTEAFF.

The chain combines TRBV19 with TRBJ2-5; without DNA, the TCRdb call of TRBD2 cannot be checked. The V gene's germline CDR1 is LNHDA and CDR2 SQIVND (reference sequence). This CDR3 spans 17 amino acids. The CDR3 region is CASSPTPRLAGEETQYF.

This chain links TRBV18 with TRBJ1-1. This CDR3 has 15 residues. From germline, CDR1 is KGHSH and CDR2 LQKENI. The CDR3 protein is CASSPPTRRTTEAFF.

The gene calls are TRBV20-1 and TRBJ2-7. The length of the CDR3 is 15 residues. CDR1 DFQATT and CDR2 SNEGSKA come from the germline V gene (reference sequence). This CDR3 reads CSARDPWRTSYEQYF.

V is TRBV15 and J is TRBJ2-5; the D gene TCRdb calls, TRBD1, cannot be checked with no DNA. The CDR3 loop spans 15 amino acids. Germline V gene lookup returns CDR1 LNHNV and CDR2 YYDKDF (reference sequence). The CDR3: CATGLSPGQQETQYF. Full variable domain (outside the CDR3, taken from reference TRBV15 and TRBJ2-5): DAMVIQNPRYQVTQFGKPVTLSCSQTLNHNVMYWYQQKSSQAPKLLFHYYDKDFNNEADTPDNFQSRRPNTSFCFLDIRSPGLGDTAMYLCATGLSPGQQETQYFGPGTRLLVL.

This chain joins TRBV12-3 or TRBV12-4 and TRBJ1-6; TCRdb returns TRBD1, unconfirmable since there is no DNA. This CDR3 spans 14 amino acids. This CDR3 reads CASSRDRYNSPLHF.

The chain joins TRBV27 to TRBJ2-1; TCRdb calls TRBD1, which cannot be checked without DNA. This CDR3 has 13 residues. Germline V gene lookup returns CDR1 MNHEY and CDR2 SMNVEV (reference sequence). CDR3 sequence reads: CASSLLRANEQFF.

The chain couples TRBV7-2 to TRBJ2-2; TCRdb's assignment of TRBD2 cannot be checked, as there is no DNA. This CDR3 comprises 15 residues. Germline V gene lookup returns CDR1 SGHTA and CDR2 FQGNSA. CDR3 amino acids: CASSLKLAGSGELFF.

This rearrangement joins TRBV27 to TRBJ2-5. CDR1 and CDR2 (germline): MNHEY, SMNVEV (reference sequence). The CDR3 loop spans 13 amino acids. The CDR3: CASRTPGQETQYF.

The rearrangement links TRBV6-1 to TRBJ2-7; TCRdb calls TRBD1, which cannot be checked without DNA. The V gene's germline CDR1 is MNHNS and CDR2 SASEGT. The CDR3 totals 15 residues. This chain's CDR3 is CASSTRDARAYEQYF.

This chain joins TRBV19 and TRBJ2-1. The CDR3 sequence is 12 residues long. Germline V gene lookup returns CDR1 LNHDA and CDR2 SQIVND (reference sequence). The CDR3 reads CASMGRMEEQFF.

The chain links TRBV27 to TRBJ2-7; TCRdb selects TRBD1, and the lack of DNA leaves this call unchecked. CDR3 length: 15 amino acids. CDR1 is MNHEY and CDR2 is SMNVEV in the germline V gene (reference sequence). CDR3 in amino acids: CASSTSADTSYEQYF.

The rearrangement links TRBV5-6 to TRBJ2-2; with no DNA, the TCRdb D assignment of TRBD2 cannot be verified. The CDR3 extends over 16 amino acids. Germline CDR1 and CDR2: SGHDT and YYEEEE. This chain's CDR3 is CASSALAGEGTGELFF.

The genes are TRBV9 and TRBJ2-7; TCRdb gives TRBD1 as the D gene, but with no DNA this cannot be confirmed. The length of the CDR3 is 14 residues. Germline CDR1 is SGDLS and CDR2 is YYNGEE. The CDR3 sequence: CASSVGQGRYEQYF. Using reference TRBV9 and TRBJ2-7 for the parts outside the CDR3, the full variable domain is DSGVTQTPKHLITATGQRVTLRCSPRSGDLSVYWYQQSLDQGLQFLIQYYNGEERAKGNILERFSAQQFPDLHSELNLSSLELGDSALYFCASSVGQGRYEQYFGPGTRLTVT.

The chain employs TRBV27 and TRBJ2-5; TCRdb's D gene call, TRBD2, goes unchecked for lack of DNA. The CDR3 consists of 13 residues. Germline V gene sequence: CDR1 MNHEY, CDR2 SMNVEV (reference sequence). CDR3 sequence: CASSLIARETQYF.

The chain uses TRBV6-5 and TRBJ1-1. The CDR3 has 15 amino acids. Germline V CDR1 and CDR2: MNHEY, SVGAGI. Here the CDR3 reads CASSYSEGLNTEAFF.

V and J are TRBV5-8 and TRBJ2-2. Per germline, CDR1 SGHTS and CDR2 YDEGEE. The CDR3 totals 14 residues. The CDR3 sequence: CASSLTENTGELFF.

The chain recombines TRBV6-1 with TRBJ2-7; TCRdb lists TRBD1, though no DNA is available to test this call. The CDR3 covers 13 residues. The germline V gene has CDR1 MNHNS and CDR2 SASEGT. CDR3 residues: CASSAPDSYEQYF.

The chain joins TRBV18 to TRBJ1-1. The CDR3 length is 13 residues. From germline, CDR1 is KGHSH and CDR2 LQKENI. CDR3: CASSDGLRTEAFF.

The V call is TRBV9, the J call TRBJ1-1; TCRdb proposes TRBD1, but this gene call is untestable without DNA. Per germline, CDR1 SGDLS and CDR2 YYNGEE. The CDR3 is 14 residues long. The CDR3 spells CASSPGEINTEAFF.

The rearrangement uses TRBV7-2 and TRBJ1-1; there is no DNA to check the TCRdb D call of TRBD1. In germline, CDR1 is SGHTA, CDR2 FQGNSA. The CDR3 has 14 amino acids. CDR3 protein: CASSQMRRTTEAFF.